This TCR beta chain stems from a study of cytomegalovirus exposure and HLA in healthy donors. For the study at large: Earlier work reported some 110 million unique TCR beta sequences from some 180 million T cells. Among the 350 to 500 donors who were genotyped, about 86% fell in the genetic ancestry cluster that is associated with self-reported Caucasian donors.

There are 15 residues in the CDR3. The V and J ends lost 0 bases and 1 base respectively, with 9 bases between them. Germline CDR1 and CDR2: LGHNA and YNFKEQ. Study-wide results and limits: In vitro experiments confirmed that three CMV-associated chains were specific for CMV antigens. Owing to their indistinguishability, certain V segments, notably TRBV6-2 and TRBV6-3, were excluded.

Concerning this clone itself: No antigen is known for it.

PCR was performed using 60 Vbeta and 13 Jbeta primers. Using immunoSEQ multiplex PCR, the repertoire was profiled, and TCRdb retains in-frame clones only, with some absent. This sample has over 150,000 clones, with 79% found just once. Sequencing used PBMCs. The clonotype originates from a woman aged 18-30 years in good health and CMV-seronegative. The chain is built from TRBV4-2 and TRBJ1-1; no definite D call. CDR3: CASSQETRSNTEAFF. CDR3 sequence (DNA): TGTGCCAGCAGCCAAGAGACACGGTCGAACACTGAAGCTTTCTTT.